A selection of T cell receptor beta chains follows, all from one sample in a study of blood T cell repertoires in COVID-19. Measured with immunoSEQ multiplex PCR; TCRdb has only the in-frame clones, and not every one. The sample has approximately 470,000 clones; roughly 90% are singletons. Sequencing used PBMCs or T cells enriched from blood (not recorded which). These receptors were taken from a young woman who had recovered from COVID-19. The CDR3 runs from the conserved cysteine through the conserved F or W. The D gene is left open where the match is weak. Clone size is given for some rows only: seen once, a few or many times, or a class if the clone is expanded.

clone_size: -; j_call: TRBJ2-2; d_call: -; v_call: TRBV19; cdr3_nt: TGTGCCAGTAGGGAAGGGGGGAACACCGGGGAGCTGTTTTTT; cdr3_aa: CASREGGNTGELFF
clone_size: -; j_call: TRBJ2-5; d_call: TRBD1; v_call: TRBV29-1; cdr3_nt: TGCAGCTACGACAGGGGTGAAGAGACCCAGTACTTC; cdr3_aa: CSYDRGEETQYF
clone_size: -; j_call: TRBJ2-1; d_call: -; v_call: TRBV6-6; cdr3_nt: TGTGCCAGCAGTTACTCGACAGGTCAGGTCTTC; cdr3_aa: CASSYSTGQVF
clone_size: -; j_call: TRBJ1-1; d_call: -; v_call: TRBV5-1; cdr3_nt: TGCGCCAGCAGTCCCGGGAGTGAAGCTTTCTTT; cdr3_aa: CASSPGSEAFF
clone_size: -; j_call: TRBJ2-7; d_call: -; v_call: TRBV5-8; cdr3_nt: TGTGCCAGCAGCTACGAGAGCTCCTACGAGCAGTACTTC; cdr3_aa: CASSYESSYEQYF
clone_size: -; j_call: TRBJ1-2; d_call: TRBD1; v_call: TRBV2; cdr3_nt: TGTGCCAGCAGTTTGGGACAGGGTTCCGGTGGCTACACCTTC; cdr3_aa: CASSLGQGSGGYTF
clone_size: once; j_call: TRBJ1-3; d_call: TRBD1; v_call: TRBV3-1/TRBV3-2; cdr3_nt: TGTGCCAGCAGCAGGGACAGCGACTCTGGAAACACCATATATTTT; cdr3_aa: CASSRDSDSGNTIYF
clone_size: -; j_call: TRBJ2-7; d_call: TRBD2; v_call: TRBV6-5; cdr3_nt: TGTGCCAGCCGTAGACCCGCGGGGGAGGAGCAGTACTTC; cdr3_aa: CASRRPAGEEQYF
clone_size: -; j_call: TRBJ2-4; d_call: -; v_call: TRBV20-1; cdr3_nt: TGCAGTGCGCAGGGGTCCATTCAGTACTTC; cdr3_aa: CSAQGSIQYF
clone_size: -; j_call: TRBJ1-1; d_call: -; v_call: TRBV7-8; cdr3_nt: TGTGCCAGCAGCCCTGGGTCATCCCGGGGGAACACTGAAGCTTTCTTT; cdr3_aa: CASSPGSSRGNTEAFF
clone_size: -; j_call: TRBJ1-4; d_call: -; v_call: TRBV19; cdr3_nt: TGTGCCAGTAGTATAGCTTCCGGGGATGAAAAACTGTTTTTT; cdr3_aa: CASSIASGDEKLFF
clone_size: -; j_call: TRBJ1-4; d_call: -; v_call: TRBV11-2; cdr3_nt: TGTGCCAGCAGCCGGAACAGGGTTAATGAAAAACTGTTTTTT; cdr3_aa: CASSRNRVNEKLFF
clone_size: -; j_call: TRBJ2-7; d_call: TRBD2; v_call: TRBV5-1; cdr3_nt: TGCGCCAGCAGCGGTAGACTAGCGGGGGGGCCCCTCTACGAGCAGTACTTC; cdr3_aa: CASSGRLAGGPLYEQYF
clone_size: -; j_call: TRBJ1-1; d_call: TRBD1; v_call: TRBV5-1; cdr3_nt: TGCGCCAGCAGCCTCCGGGACAGGGGTTACACTGAAGCTTTCTTT; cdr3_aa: CASSLRDRGYTEAFF
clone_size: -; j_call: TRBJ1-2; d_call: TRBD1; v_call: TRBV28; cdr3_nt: TGTGCCAGCCAGACAGGGGGACGGGGTAGGGGCTACACCTTC; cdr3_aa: CASQTGGRGRGYTF
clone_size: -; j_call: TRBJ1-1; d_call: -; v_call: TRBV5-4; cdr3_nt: TGTGCCAGCAGCCTGCGGGGCGACGAAGCTTTCTTT; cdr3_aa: CASSLRGDEAFF
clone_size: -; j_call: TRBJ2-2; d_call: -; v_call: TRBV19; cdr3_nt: TGTGCCAGTAGTATAGATGTTTGGGGGGACGGGGAGCTGTTTTTT; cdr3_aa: CASSIDVWGDGELFF
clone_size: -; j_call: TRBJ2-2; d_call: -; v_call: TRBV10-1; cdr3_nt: TGCGCCAGCAGTGAGGGAGGGCTTGAGCTGTTTTTT; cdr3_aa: CASSEGGLELFF
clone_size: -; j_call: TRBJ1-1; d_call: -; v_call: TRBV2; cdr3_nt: TGTGCCAGCAGGGGACTCACTCCCAGGAACACTGAAGCTTTCTTT; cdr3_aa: CASRGLTPRNTEAFF
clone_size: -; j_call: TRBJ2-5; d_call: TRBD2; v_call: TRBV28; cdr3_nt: TGTGCCAGCAGGACCCCTGCGGGGGGGCCTGGAGAGACCCAGTACTTC; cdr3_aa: CASRTPAGGPGETQYF
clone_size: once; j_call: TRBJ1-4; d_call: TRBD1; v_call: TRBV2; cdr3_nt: TGTGCCAGCAGGTTTGGACAGGGCTTCGGTGAAAAACTGTTTTTT; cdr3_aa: CASRFGQGFGEKLFF
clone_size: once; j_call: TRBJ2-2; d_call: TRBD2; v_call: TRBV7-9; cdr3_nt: TGTGCCAGCAGCACGACTAGCCGGGGCCTTAACACCGGGGAGCTGTTTTTT; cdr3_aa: CASSTTSRGLNTGELFF
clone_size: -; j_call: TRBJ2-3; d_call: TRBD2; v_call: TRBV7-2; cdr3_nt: TGTGCCAGCAGCTTAGAGCGGGGGCGCACAGATACGCAGTATTTT; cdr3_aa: CASSLERGRTDTQYF
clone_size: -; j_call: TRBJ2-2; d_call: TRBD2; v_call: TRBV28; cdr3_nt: TGTGCCAGCGCACCTCCGGGCGGGACTAGCGACACCGGGGAGCTGTTTTTT; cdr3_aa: CASAPPGGTSDTGELFF
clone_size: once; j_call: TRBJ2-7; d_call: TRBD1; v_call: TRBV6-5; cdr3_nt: TGTGCCAGCAGTCGGGACAGACACTACGAGCAGTACTTC; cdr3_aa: CASSRDRHYEQYF
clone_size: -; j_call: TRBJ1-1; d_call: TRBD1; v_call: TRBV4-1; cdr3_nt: TGCGCCAGCAGCCAAGGAACAGGGGGCTTATCTGAAGCTTTCTTT; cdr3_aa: CASSQGTGGLSEAFF
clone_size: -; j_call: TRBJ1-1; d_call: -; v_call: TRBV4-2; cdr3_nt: TGTGCCAGCAGCCAAAAAGGAGGCACTGAAGCTTTCTTT; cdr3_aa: CASSQKGGTEAFF